Listed below are T cell receptor beta chains from one sample, sequenced in a study of T cells after posttransplantation cyclophosphamide. Assay used: immunoSEQ multiplex PCR; TCRdb lists only in-frame clones, some missing. The repertoire holds about 24,000 clones, with 86% as singletons. Sequenced sample: PBMCs. The source is a woman aged 60-75 years with a blood cancer, CMV-positive, and with a related stem cell donor. The CDR3 runs from the conserved cysteine through the conserved F or W. The D gene is left open where the match is weak. A row's size may be missing; if present it is once, few, many or a size class.

>TRBV5-4|TRBD2|once|TRBJ2-1
TGTGCCAGCAGCGGGCTAGCGGGTTCCTACAATGAGCAGTTCTTC
CASSGLAGSYNEQFF
>TRBV29-1|TRBD1|NA|TRBJ2-2
TGCAGCGCACAGGGGTGGGCCGGGGAGCTGTTTTTT
CSAQGWAGELFF
>TRBV7-9|TRBD2|NA|TRBJ2-7
TGTGCCAGCAGCTCTCCATCTAGCGGGAAGAAAAACGAGCAGTACTTC
CASSSPSSGKKNEQYF
>TRBV7-2|TRBD1|once|TRBJ1-2
TGTGCCAGCAGCTTAGGACAGGGGTATGGCTACACCTTC
CASSLGQGYGYTF
>TRBV2|NA|NA|TRBJ1-1
TGTGCCAGCGGGAACAGGAGGAACACTGAAGCTTTCTTT
CASGNRRNTEAFF
>TRBV7-2|TRBD2|NA|TRBJ2-7
TGTGCCAGCGGTCTAGCGGGAGGTTGGGAGCAGTACTTC
CASGLAGGWEQYF
>TRBV2|NA|NA|TRBJ1-1
TGTGCCAGCAGTCAATTAGACATTTTTAAGGGGGCTTTCTTT
CASSQLDIFKGAFF
>TRBV5-1|TRBD1|NA|TRBJ2-7
TGCGCCAGCAGCCGAGGGACAGGGGAGAACGAGCAGTACTTC
CASSRGTGENEQYF
>TRBV27|TRBD2|NA|TRBJ2-1
TGTGCCAGCAGTTTTCTAGGCCGGGGGACTAGGGACTACAATGAGCAGTTCTTC
CASSFLGRGTRDYNEQFF
>TRBV30|NA|NA|TRBJ1-5
TGTGCCTGGAGTCCTCAGCGGTTCGAGAATCAGCCCCAGCATTTT
CAWSPQRFENQPQHF
>TRBV11-3|NA|NA|TRBJ2-1
TGTGCCAGCAGCCATGGACAGACCACCTACAATGAGCAGTTCTTC
CASSHGQTTYNEQFF
>TRBV20-1|TRBD2|NA|TRBJ2-1
TGCAGTGCCCCGGGACTAAATGAGCAGTTCTTC
CSAPGLNEQFF
>TRBV19|NA|NA|TRBJ2-2
TGTGCCAGTAGCACTCAAGTCGGGGAGCTGTTTTTT
CASSTQVGELFF
>TRBV5-1|TRBD1|NA|TRBJ1-1
TGCGCCAGCAGCTTGTTTGGGACAGGGGGCGGAAGGAACACTGAAGCTTTCTTT
CASSLFGTGGGRNTEAFF
>TRBV7-3|TRBD1|NA|TRBJ2-5
TGTGCCAGCAGCTTGGGGACAGGGAGTAGAACCCAGTACTTC
CASSLGTGSRTQYF
>TRBV10-1|NA|NA|TRBJ2-1
TGCGCCAGCAGTGAGCCCCCAGGGATCGGGTACAATGAGCAGTTCTTC
CASSEPPGIGYNEQFF
>TRBV4-1|TRBD1|NA|TRBJ1-2
TGCGCCAGCAGAGAAACAGGGGGCGCCGGCTATGGCTACACCTTC
CASRETGGAGYGYTF
>TRBV5-6|TRBD2|NA|TRBJ2-5
TGTGCCAGCTCACGGGAGGTTAAGACCCAGTACTTC
CASSREVKTQYF
>TRBV29-1|NA|NA|TRBJ1-5
TGCAGCGTTGGTATTAGCAATCAGCCCCAGCATTTT
CSVGISNQPQHF
>TRBV5-1|TRBD1|NA|TRBJ2-7
TGCGCCAGCAGCTTGTCTGACAGGGGATCCTACGAGCAGTACTTC
CASSLSDRGSYEQYF
>TRBV7-3|NA|NA|TRBJ1-1
TGTGCCAGCAGCTTAACCACGGACAGGAACACTGAAGCTTTCTTT
CASSLTTDRNTEAFF
>TRBV19|TRBD1|few|TRBJ1-3
TGTGCCAGTAGTAGACAGGGGGCGATTGGAAACACCATATATTTT
CASSRQGAIGNTIYF
>TRBV7-9|TRBD2|NA|TRBJ2-7
TGTGCCAGCAGCTCGACCGGGCTAGCGGGTTCCTACGAGCAGTACTTC
CASSSTGLAGSYEQYF
>TRBV25-1|NA|NA|TRBJ2-5
TGTGCCAGCAGTGAATATGGGGGCCGAAAGACCCAGTACTTC
CASSEYGGRKTQYF
>TRBV4-1|NA|NA|TRBJ1-1
TGCGCCAGCAGCCAAGAAGCACGGGGGGGGACTGAAGCTTTCTTT
CASSQEARGGTEAFF
>TRBV6-5|NA|few|TRBJ2-7
TGTGCCAGCAGTTACCCCCAGGAGCAGTACTTC
CASSYPQEQYF
>TRBV4-2|TRBD2|once|TRBJ2-7
TGTGCCAGCAGCCAAGGCCGGCGGGAGGTCGGCGAGCAGTACTTC
CASSQGRREVGEQYF
>TRBV7-9|NA|NA|TRBJ1-1
TGTGCCAGCAGCTTGTTACTGACTGAAGCTTTCTTT
CASSLLLTEAFF
>TRBV12-5|TRBD1|NA|TRBJ1-1
TGTGCTAGTGGTTTGACAGGGGGAAACTTAAGAGCTTTCTTT
CASGLTGGNLRAFF
>TRBV6-5|NA|NA|TRBJ1-4
TGTGCCAGCCGGGACTCCCATAATGAAAAACTGTTTTTT
CASRDSHNEKLFF
>TRBV6-1|NA|NA|TRBJ2-3
TGTGCCAGCAGTGAAGGAGGGCCGGGCACAGATACGCAGTATTTT
CASSEGGPGTDTQYF
>TRBV9|NA|NA|TRBJ1-4
TGTGCCAGCAGCCCTCGACCCCGGGGAGGTGAAAAACTGTTTTTT
CASSPRPRGGEKLFF
>TRBV29-1|NA|NA|TRBJ2-1
TGCAGCGTTGACGGGGGAGATGGAGGGGATGAGCAGTTCTTC
CSVDGGDGGDEQFF
>TRBV6-5|TRBD2|NA|TRBJ2-7
TGTGCCAGCAGACCGGGACTAGCGGGAACCGAGCAGTACTTC
CASRPGLAGTEQYF
>TRBV18|NA|NA|TRBJ2-7
TGTGCCAGCTCACCACCGTCGCGACACCAGTACGAGCAGTACTTC
CASSPPSRHQYEQYF
>TRBV5-6|TRBD2|NA|TRBJ2-1
TGTGCCAGCAGCTTTCGGACTAGCGGGACAAATGAGCAGTTCTTC
CASSFRTSGTNEQFF
>TRBV5-1|TRBD1|NA|TRBJ2-5
TGCGCCAGCAGCCGGGACAGGGGATTGGAGACCCAGTACTTC
CASSRDRGLETQYF
>TRBV19|NA|once|TRBJ2-7
TGTGCCAGTAGTCCGGGGGATACCTACGAGCAGTACTTC
CASSPGDTYEQYF
>TRBV7-9|NA|NA|TRBJ1-6
TGTGCCAGCAGCACCCTTAGTCGGGACACTTATAATTCACCCCTCCACTTT
CASSTLSRDTYNSPLHF
>TRBV27|NA|NA|TRBJ1-1
TGTGCCAGCAGTTTAACCCCCAGGGCCACTGAAGCTTTCTTT
CASSLTPRATEAFF
>TRBV19|NA|few|TRBJ1-4
TGTGCCAGCCTCTTGCCGGGACACACTAATGAAAAACTGTTTTTT
CASLLPGHTNEKLFF
>TRBV19|TRBD2|NA|TRBJ2-3
TGTGCCAGTAGTACGACTAGCGGGAGTAATACGCAGTATTTT
CASSTTSGSNTQYF
>TRBV7-2|NA|NA|TRBJ2-3
TGTGCCAGCACCCGTGTGGCGGGAAGCACAGATACGCAGTATTTT
CASTRVAGSTDTQYF